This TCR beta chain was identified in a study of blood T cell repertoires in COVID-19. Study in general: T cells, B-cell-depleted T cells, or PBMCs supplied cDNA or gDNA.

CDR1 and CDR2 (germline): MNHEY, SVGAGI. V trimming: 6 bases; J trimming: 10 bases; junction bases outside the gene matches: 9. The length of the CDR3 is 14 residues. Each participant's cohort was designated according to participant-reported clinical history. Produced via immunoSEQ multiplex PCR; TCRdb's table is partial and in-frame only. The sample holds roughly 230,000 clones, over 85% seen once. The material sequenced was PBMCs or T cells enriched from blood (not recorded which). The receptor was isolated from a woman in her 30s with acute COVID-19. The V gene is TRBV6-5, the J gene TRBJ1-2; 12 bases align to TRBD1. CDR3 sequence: CASRFTGQGADYTF. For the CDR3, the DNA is TGTGCCAGCAGGTTTACGGGACAGGGGGCAGACTACACCTTC.